The subject of this entry is one T cell receptor beta chain. Its antigen is currently unknown. The entry originates in a study of T cell responses to AZD1222 COVID-19 vaccine. General study findings and limits: White British donors predominated, females outnumbered males, and clonal diversity was possibly underestimated. Reports say nearly half of spike-specific TCRs go after unmutated variant regions. Vaccination with two AZD1222 doses was followed by a rise in Spike-specific TCR breadth and depth.

The protocol was immunoSEQ multiplex PCR, while the TCRdb copy is restricted to in-frame clones and leaves out a portion. The sample contains 150,000 or so clones, about nine tenths of which appear only once. Germline V gene data show CDR1 as SGHRS and CDR2 as YFSETQ. V dropped 5 bases and J dropped 3; count of bases not matched to a gene: 3. CDR3 length equals 15 residues. The genes are TRBV5-1 and TRBJ2-1, with 12 bases lining up with TRBD2. This sequence was found in an adult in good health. The starting material was peripheral blood, obtained on day 0 of AZD1222 vaccination. The CDR3 coding sequence is TGCGCCAGCAGACTAGCGGGAGGTCACTACAATGAGCAGTTCTTC. Protein product: CASRLAGGHYNEQFF.